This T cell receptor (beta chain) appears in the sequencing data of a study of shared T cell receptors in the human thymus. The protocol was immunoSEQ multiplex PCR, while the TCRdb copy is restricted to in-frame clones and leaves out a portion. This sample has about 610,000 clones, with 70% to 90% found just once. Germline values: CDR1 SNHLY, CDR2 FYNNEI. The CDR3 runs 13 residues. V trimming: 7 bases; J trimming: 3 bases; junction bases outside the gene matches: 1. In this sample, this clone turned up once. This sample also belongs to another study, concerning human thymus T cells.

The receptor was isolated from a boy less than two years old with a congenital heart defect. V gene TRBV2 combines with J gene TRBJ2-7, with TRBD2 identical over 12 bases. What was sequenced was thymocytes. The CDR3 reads CASKTSGGYEQYF. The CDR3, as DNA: TGTGCCAGCAAGACTAGCGGGGGCTACGAGCAGTACTTC.